The 30 T cell receptor beta chains given below trace back to one sample, sequenced in a study of blood T cell repertoires in COVID-19. Profiling relied on immunoSEQ multiplex PCR, and the TCRdb table lists in-frame clones only, not all of them. The data hold some 110,000 clones, with approximately 83% observed a single time. The sequenced sample was peripheral blood. These TCRs come from a woman in her seventies with acute or convalescent COVID-19.

The chain uses TRBV11-3 and TRBJ1-4; D is uncertain. V was cut by 4 bases and J by 0 bases, with 9 bases left in between. The CDR3 sequence is 15 residues long. Germline assignment: CDR1 SGHNT and CDR2 YENEEA. As DNA, the CDR3 is TGTGCCAGCAGCTCCCACACCGCAACTAATGAAAAACTGTTTTTT. The encoded protein is CASSSHTATNEKLFF.

This sequence joins TRBV2 and TRBJ1-2, with unresolved D. There are 13 residues in the CDR3. Germline V gives CDR1 SNHLY, CDR2 FYNNEI. CDR3 DNA: TGTGCAACCGGAAAGGAAAGCGCGTATGGCTACACCTTC. Translation: CATGKESAYGYTF.

The chain uses TRBV10-3 and TRBJ2-1; D ambiguous. V lost 2 bases, J lost 0 bases, and 8 bases lay in between. This CDR3 has 15 residues. Looked up from germline, CDR1 is ENHRY and CDR2 is SYGVKD. The DNA of the CDR3 is TGTGCCATCAGTGAGGGTAGACACTCCTACAATGAGCAGTTCTTC. It yields the protein CAISEGRHSYNEQFF.

The genes are TRBV24-1 and TRBJ2-5; possibly TRBD2 for D (6 bases). Germline lookup yields CDR1 KGHDR and CDR2 SFDVKD. This CDR3 has 18 amino acids. V gave up 4 bases and J gave up 2 bases, with 22 bases separating them. CDR3 nucleotides: TGTGCCACCAGTGAGATCCTCTCGCCATGGGGGGATCAAGAGACCCAGTACTTC. It translates to CATSEILSPWGDQETQYF.

CDR3 sequence: CATSRSTGAGELFF. The CDR3 DNA reads as TGTGCCACCAGCAGATCGACAGGGGCCGGGGAGCTGTTTTTT. The rearrangement uses TRBV15 and TRBJ2-2; 8 nucleotides match TRBD1. The germline CDR1 and CDR2 sequences are LNHNV and YYDKDF (reference sequence). The CDR3 totals 14 residues. The V gene end was trimmed by 2 bases and the J gene end by 6 bases; junction bases not matched to a gene: 2.

The CDR3 is CASSLGAEQFF. CDR3 nucleotides: TGTGCCAGCAGTTTAGGCGCAGAGCAGTTCTTC. V and J are TRBV12-3 or TRBV12-4 and TRBJ2-1; D is unclear. The germline V and J ends were trimmed by 1 base and 10 bases, with 5 bases remaining between them. This CDR3 spans 11 amino acids.

This rearrangement joins TRBV19 to TRBJ1-5; D gene unclear. CDR1 LNHDA and CDR2 SQIVND come from the germline V gene (reference sequence). V lost 5 bases to trimming and J lost 0 bases, with 8 bases between them. The CDR3 consists of 14 residues. DNA for the CDR3: TGTGCCAGTAGTGGCGGGTTTAGCAATCAGCCCCAGCATTTT. Translated: CASSGGFSNQPQHF.

The chain is built from TRBV20-1 and TRBJ1-2; 8 nucleotides line up with TRBD1. Germline assignment: CDR1 DFQATT and CDR2 SNEGSKA (reference sequence). This CDR3 is built from 11 residues. Trimming at V came to 5 bases and at J to 6 bases, leaving 2 bases not matched to a gene. The DNA for the CDR3 is TGCAGTGCTCTGGACAGGGATGGCTACACCTTC. It codes for CSALDRDGYTF.

V is TRBV5-6 and J is TRBJ1-2; 7 bases are shared with TRBD1. The J segment lost 3 bases and the V segment lost 5 bases, leaving 4 bases of the junction unmatched. The germline CDR1 and CDR2 sequences are SGHDT and YYEEEE. The CDR3 sequence is 13 residues long. The CDR3 loop reads CASSFDRDYGYTF. CDR3 sequence (DNA): TGTGCCAGCAGTTTCGACAGGGACTATGGCTACACCTTC. Combining the CDR3 with reference TRBV5-6 and TRBJ1-2 gives the whole variable domain DAGVTQSPTHLIKTRGQQVTLRCSPKSGHDTVSWYQQALGQGPQFIFQYYEEEERQRGNFPDRFSGHQFPNYSSELNVNALLLGDSALYLCASSFDRDYGYTFGSGTRLTVV.

The chain links TRBV6-5 to TRBJ1-2, with TRBD1 identical over 9 bases. CDR1 is MNHEY, CDR2 SVGAGI, per germline. The CDR3 covers 12 residues. J was trimmed by 9 bases and V by 7 bases; bases with no gene match: 6. CDR3 DNA sequence: TGTGCCAGCACCAGGACAGGGGAAAGCTACACCTTC. Translated, it gives CASTRTGESYTF.

The chain combines TRBV29-1 with TRBJ2-1; TRBD1 matches 9 bases. The CDR3 spans 13 residues. The V gene's germline CDR1 is SQVTM and CDR2 ANQGSEA. Trimming at V came to 4 bases and at J to 5 bases, leaving 3 bases not matched to a gene. The CDR3 reads CSVGGTGHNEQFF. DNA of the CDR3: TGCAGCGTTGGCGGGACAGGGCACAATGAGCAGTTCTTC.

The CDR3: CASSPQSPGQGEKLFF. Written as DNA, the CDR3 is TGTGCCAGCTCACCACAGTCTCCGGGACAGGGTGAAAAACTGTTTTTT. This chain links TRBV18 with TRBJ1-4, with 9 nucleotides matching TRBD1. The trim removed 1 base at V and 7 bases at J, leaving 7 bases unmatched. The CDR3 has 16 amino acids. Germline V CDR1 and CDR2: KGHSH, LQKENI.

The V and J genes are TRBV21-1 and TRBJ2-1; the tabulated D call, TRBD1, remains unverified against the DNA. TRBV21-1 is an annotated pseudogene. This CDR3 contains 14 residues. CDR3 DNA sequence: TGTGCCAGCAGCAAATCAGGGGCGTCTAATGAGCAGTTCTTC. Amino acids: CASSKSGASNEQFF.

J is TRBJ2-2 and V is TRBV7-3, with D possibly matching TRBD2 (5 bases). The germline V gene encodes CDR1 SGHTA and CDR2 FQGTGA. Trimming cost V 1 base and J 7 bases, with 7 bases left between them. This CDR3 region has 13 residues. CDR3 amino acids: CASSLNRDGELFF. In DNA form, the CDR3 reads TGTGCCAGCAGCTTAAATCGGGACGGGGAGCTGTTTTTT.

The rearrangement links TRBV6-5 to TRBJ1-6; TRBD1 matches 12 bases. CDR1 is MNHEY, CDR2 SVGAGI, per germline. V trimming: 4 bases; J trimming: 10 bases; junction bases outside the gene matches: 8. The CDR3 length is 16 residues. The CDR3: CASSSTGTGGKSPLHF. The CDR3 DNA reads TGTGCCAGCAGTTCGACCGGGACAGGGGGCAAATCACCCCTCCACTTT.

The chain links TRBV9 to TRBJ2-7; the match to TRBD2 covers 11 bases. This CDR3 has 15 amino acids. Germline lookup yields CDR1 SGDLS and CDR2 YYNGEE. Unmatched junction bases numbered 4, after V lost 2 bases and J lost 3 bases. CDR3 coding DNA: TGTGCCAGCAGCGTGGGGACTAGCGGACTCTACGAGCAGTACTTC. It is translated as CASSVGTSGLYEQYF. Combining the CDR3 with reference TRBV9 and TRBJ2-7 gives the whole variable domain DSGVTQTPKHLITATGQRVTLRCSPRSGDLSVYWYQQSLDQGLQFLIQYYNGEERAKGNILERFSAQQFPDLHSELNLSSLELGDSALYFCASSVGTSGLYEQYFGPGTRLTVT.

The V call is TRBV20-1, the J call TRBJ1-1; possibly TRBD1 for D (5 bases). The CDR3 length is 13 residues. Trimming cost V 3 bases and J 8 bases, with 16 bases left between them. Germline assignment: CDR1 DFQATT and CDR2 SNEGSKA (reference sequence). In nucleotides, the CDR3 is TGCAGTGCTAGTCCGACAGTTACTCCCGAAGCTTTCTTT. This codes for CSASPTVTPEAFF.

The chain carries TRBV11-3 and TRBJ2-5, with TRBD1 matching 10 bases. This CDR3 has 17 residues. Unmatched junction bases numbered 10, after V lost 5 bases and J lost 1 base. Per germline, CDR1 SGHNT and CDR2 YENEEA. CDR3 region: CASSVYTGTGVQETQYF. The DNA for the CDR3 is TGTGCCAGCAGCGTATACACCGGGACAGGGGTCCAAGAGACCCAGTACTTC.

V usage is TRBV9 and J usage is TRBJ2-2; 9 bases are shared with TRBD1. CDR3 length: 16 amino acids. V was clipped by 6 bases and J by 4 bases; unmatched bases: 10. CDR1 is SGDLS, CDR2 YYNGEE, per germline. The CDR3 reads CASNRQGVLSTGELFF. The CDR3 coding sequence is TGTGCCAGCAACCGACAGGGGGTCCTTAGCACCGGGGAGCTGTTTTTT.

This sequence joins TRBV7-2 and TRBJ1-1, with no clear D. This CDR3 comprises 13 residues. V was trimmed by 5 bases and J by 5 bases, leaving 12 bases between them. Per germline, CDR1 SGHTA and CDR2 FQGNSA. DNA of the CDR3: TGTGCCAGCAGCCCCCAGCGGTTGACTGAAGCTTTCTTT. This translates into CASSPQRLTEAFF.

The chain carries TRBV6-2 or TRBV6-3 and TRBJ2-1, with TRBD1 as a possible D gene (5 bases). In germline, CDR1 is MNHEY, CDR2 SVGEGT. Trimming removed 5 bases from V and 9 bases from J, with 20 bases in between. This CDR3 has 15 amino acids. This CDR3 is CASSAWGQVKGEQFF. CDR3 nucleotides: TGTGCCAGCAGTGCGTGGGGCCAGGTTAAGGGTGAGCAGTTCTTC.

The chain carries TRBV13 and TRBJ1-4; D is unresolved. The V end was cut by 2 bases, the J end by 3 bases, with 7 bases between. The CDR3 is 14 amino acids. Germline CDR1 reads PRHDT; CDR2 reads FYEKMQ (reference sequence). The CDR3 is CASSLWQSNEKLFF. In nucleotides, the CDR3 is TGTGCCAGCAGCTTATGGCAGTCTAATGAAAAACTGTTTTTT.

This chain links TRBV5-1 with TRBJ2-5, with D tentatively TRBD1 (5 bases). The CDR3 contains 15 residues. V was cut by 1 base and J by 0 bases, with 10 bases left in between. CDR1 is SGHRS and CDR2 is YFSETQ in the germline V gene. The CDR3 DNA is TGCGCCAGCAGCTTGAGTACAGGAGACCAAGAGACCCAGTACTTC. It is translated as CASSLSTGDQETQYF.

With respect to this clone: A read error may account for a junction end that differs from germline. The V call is TRBV2, the J call TRBJ1-4, with 7 bases identical to TRBD1. The CDR3 has 11 residues. Germline CDR1 is SNHLY and CDR2 is FYNNEI. CDR3 bases: TGTGCCAGCAGTGTCCGGGACAGAAGAAATTTT. Translating gives CASSVRDRRNF.

The rearrangement links TRBV7-2 to TRBJ1-1; 9 bases are a match to TRBD1. CDR1 and CDR2 (germline): SGHTA, FQGNSA. Trimming cost V 5 bases and J 6 bases; bases outside gene matches: 10. CDR3 length: 15 amino acids. The CDR3 is CASSPNRGRQAEAFF. DNA for the CDR3: TGTGCCAGCAGCCCGAACAGGGGGCGACAAGCTGAAGCTTTCTTT.

This rearrangement joins TRBV24-1 to TRBJ2-1; 10 nucleotides agree with TRBD2. The germline CDR1 and CDR2 sequences are KGHDR and SFDVKD. The CDR3 loop spans 16 amino acids. Germline trimming cut 5 bases from V and 8 bases from J; bases unmatched to any gene: 11. CDR3 amino acids: CATSGVSGGARDEQFF. The CDR3 coding sequence is TGTGCCACCAGTGGAGTAAGCGGGGGGGCTAGGGATGAGCAGTTCTTC.

This clone was picked up one time. The chain uses TRBV7-2 and TRBJ2-4; D remains ambiguous. CDR3 length: 14 amino acids. Trimming cost V 1 base and J 7 bases, with 11 bases left between them. Germline V lookup: CDR1 SGHTA, CDR2 FQGNSA. CDR3 nucleotides: TGTGCCAGCAGCTTAGTTGGGCTTTGGAACATTCAGTACTTC. Translating it yields CASSLVGLWNIQYF.

The gene calls are TRBV30 and TRBJ2-1; D unresolved. Germline CDR1 is GTSNPN and CDR2 is SVGIG (reference sequence). Trimming shortened V by 1 base and J by 3 bases, and 4 bases separated the two germline ends. This CDR3 comprises 12 residues. The CDR3 loop is CAWSAHYNEQFF. In DNA form, the CDR3 reads TGTGCCTGGAGTGCACACTACAATGAGCAGTTCTTC.

The genes are TRBV7-9 and TRBJ1-5; D might be TRBD1 (5 bases). The CDR3 covers 16 residues. V lost 0 bases and J 2 bases, leaving 11 bases between the germline ends. The germline V gene encodes CDR1 SEHNR and CDR2 FQNEAQ (reference sequence). The CDR3 coding sequence is TGTGCCAGCAGCTTAGCCGGGGGTAGGGGCAATCAGCCCCAGCATTTT. This translates into CASSLAGGRGNQPQHF. The whole variable domain, filled in from reference TRBV7-9 and TRBJ1-5, reads DTGVSQNPRHKITKRGQNVTFRCDPISEHNRLYWYRQTLGQGPEFLTYFQNEAQLEKSRLLSDRFSAERPKGSFSTLEIQRTEQGDSAMYLCASSLAGGRGNQPQHFGDGTRLSIL.

The V gene is TRBV18, the J gene TRBJ2-5; 7 bases are shared with TRBD1. The V and J ends lost 3 bases and 3 bases, in that order; junction bases with no gene match: 4. Germline assignment: CDR1 KGHSH and CDR2 LQKENI. This CDR3 has 14 residues. As DNA, the CDR3 is TGTGCCAGCTCACCCCGGGACAGCGAAGAGACCCAGTACTTC. Residues: CASSPRDSEETQYF.